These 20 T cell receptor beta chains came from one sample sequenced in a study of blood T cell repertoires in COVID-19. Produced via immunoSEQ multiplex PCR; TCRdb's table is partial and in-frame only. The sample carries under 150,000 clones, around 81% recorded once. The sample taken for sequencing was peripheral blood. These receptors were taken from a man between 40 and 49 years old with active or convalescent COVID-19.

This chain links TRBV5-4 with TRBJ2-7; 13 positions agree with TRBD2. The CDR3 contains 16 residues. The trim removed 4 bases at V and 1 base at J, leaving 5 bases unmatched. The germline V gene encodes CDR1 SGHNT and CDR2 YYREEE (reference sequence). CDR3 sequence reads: CASSLPGLAGSYEQYF. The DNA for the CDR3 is TGTGCCAGCAGCCTCCCGGGACTAGCGGGGTCCTACGAGCAGTACTTC.

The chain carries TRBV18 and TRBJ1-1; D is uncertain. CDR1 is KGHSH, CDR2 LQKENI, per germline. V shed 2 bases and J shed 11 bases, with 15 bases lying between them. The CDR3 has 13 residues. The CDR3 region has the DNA TGTGCCAGCTCACCATCACTACAAGTGGCGGCTTTCTTT. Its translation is CASSPSLQVAAFF.

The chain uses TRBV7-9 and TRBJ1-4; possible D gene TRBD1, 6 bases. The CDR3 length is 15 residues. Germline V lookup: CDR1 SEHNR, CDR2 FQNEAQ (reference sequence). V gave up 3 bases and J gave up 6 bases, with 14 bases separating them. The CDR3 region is CASSLARGGDEKLFF. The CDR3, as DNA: TGTGCCAGCAGCTTGGCCCGAGGGGGTGATGAAAAACTGTTTTTT.

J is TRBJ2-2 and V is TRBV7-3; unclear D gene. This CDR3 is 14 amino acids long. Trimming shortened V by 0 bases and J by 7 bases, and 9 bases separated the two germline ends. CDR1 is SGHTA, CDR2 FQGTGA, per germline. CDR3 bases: TGTGCCAGCAGCTTAACGGGCTCCGGCGGGGAGCTGTTTTTT. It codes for CASSLTGSGGELFF. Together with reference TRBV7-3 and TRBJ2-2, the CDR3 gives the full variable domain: GAGVSQTPSNKVTEKGKYVELRCDPISGHTALYWYRQSLGQGPEFLIYFQGTGAADDSGLPNDRFFAVRPEGSVSTLKIQRTERGDSAVYLCASSLTGSGGELFFGEGSRLTVL.

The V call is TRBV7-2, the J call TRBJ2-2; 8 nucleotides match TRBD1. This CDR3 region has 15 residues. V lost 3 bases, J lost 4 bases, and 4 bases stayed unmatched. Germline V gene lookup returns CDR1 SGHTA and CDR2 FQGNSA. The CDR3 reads CASSLDRAATGELFF. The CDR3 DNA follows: TGTGCCAGCAGCTTGGACAGGGCGGCCACCGGGGAGCTGTTTTTT.

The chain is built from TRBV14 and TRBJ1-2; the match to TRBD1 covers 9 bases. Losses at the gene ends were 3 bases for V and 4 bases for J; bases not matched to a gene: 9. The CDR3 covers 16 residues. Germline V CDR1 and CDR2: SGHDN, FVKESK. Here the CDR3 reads CASSHSPGQGPYGYTF. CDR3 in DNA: TGTGCCAGCAGCCATAGCCCGGGACAGGGTCCCTATGGCTACACCTTC.

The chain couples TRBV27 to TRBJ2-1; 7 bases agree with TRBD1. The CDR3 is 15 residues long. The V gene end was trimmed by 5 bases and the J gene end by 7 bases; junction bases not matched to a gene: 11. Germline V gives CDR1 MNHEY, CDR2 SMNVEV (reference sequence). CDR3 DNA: TGTGCCAGCAGTGTGGGGACAGAGGGACGGAATGAGCAGTTCTTC. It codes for CASSVGTEGRNEQFF.

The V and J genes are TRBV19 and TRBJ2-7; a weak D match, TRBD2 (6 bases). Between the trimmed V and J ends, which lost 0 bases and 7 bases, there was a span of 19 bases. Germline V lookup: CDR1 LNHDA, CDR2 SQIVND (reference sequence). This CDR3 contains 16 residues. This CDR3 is CASSIDRREILSEQYF. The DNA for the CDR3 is TGTGCCAGTAGTATAGACCGCCGGGAGATTCTTTCTGAGCAGTACTTC.

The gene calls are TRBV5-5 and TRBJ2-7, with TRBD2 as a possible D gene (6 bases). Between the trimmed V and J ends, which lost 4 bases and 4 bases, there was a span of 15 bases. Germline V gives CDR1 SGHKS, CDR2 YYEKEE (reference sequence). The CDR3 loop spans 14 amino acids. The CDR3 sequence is CASSPRRDGYEQYF. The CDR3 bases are TGTGCCAGCAGCCCGAGGCGGGACGGATACGAGCAGTACTTC. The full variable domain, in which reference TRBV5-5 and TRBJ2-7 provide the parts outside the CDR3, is DAGVTQSPTHLIKTRGQQVTLRCSPISGHKSVSWYQQVLGQGPQFIFQYYEKEERGRGNFPDRFSARQFPNYSSELNVNALLLGDSALYLCASSPRRDGYEQYFGPGTRLTVT.

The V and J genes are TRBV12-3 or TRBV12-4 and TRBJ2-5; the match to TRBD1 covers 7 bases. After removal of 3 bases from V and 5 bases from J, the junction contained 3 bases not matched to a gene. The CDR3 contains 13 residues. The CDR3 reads CASSLTGLETQYF. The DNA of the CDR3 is TGTGCCAGCAGTTTGACAGGGCTGGAGACCCAGTACTTC.

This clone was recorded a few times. CDR3 bases: TGTGCCAGCAGCTTACAGGGGGGTTTCCAAGAGACCCAGTACTTC. Translated, it gives CASSLQGGFQETQYF. V and J are TRBV7-9 and TRBJ2-5, with a weak D call TRBD1 (7 bases). V was clipped by 2 bases and J by 1 base, with 11 bases between them. Germline V gene sequence: CDR1 SEHNR, CDR2 FQNEAQ (reference sequence). This CDR3 is built from 15 residues.

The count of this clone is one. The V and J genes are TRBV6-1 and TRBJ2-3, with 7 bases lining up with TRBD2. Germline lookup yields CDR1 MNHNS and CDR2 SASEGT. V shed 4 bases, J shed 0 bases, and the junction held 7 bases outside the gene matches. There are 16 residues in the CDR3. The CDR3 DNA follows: TGTGCCAGCAGTGGTTCGGGAGCGGGGAGCACAGATACGCAGTATTTT. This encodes CASSGSGAGSTDTQYF.

CDR3 nucleotide sequence: TGTGCCAGTAGGTCAGGGTCCGTGATCCACACCGGGGAGCTGTTTTTT. Its translation: CASRSGSVIHTGELFF. The chain has TRBV19 and TRBJ2-2; TRBD1 might be the D (5 bases). CDR1 LNHDA and CDR2 SQIVND come from the germline V gene (reference sequence). The CDR3 is 16 amino acids. V lost 6 bases and J 3 bases, leaving 17 bases between the germline ends. The full variable domain, completed using reference TRBV19 and TRBJ2-2, is DGGITQSPKYLFRKEGQNVTLSCEQNLNHDAMYWYRQDPGQGLRLIYYSQIVNDFQKGDIAEGYSVSREKKESFPLTVTSAQKNPTAFYLCASRSGSVIHTGELFFGEGSRLTVL.

The CDR3: CASTRTGIEQYF. The DNA for the CDR3 is TGTGCCAGCACCCGGACAGGGATCGAGCAGTACTTC. This chain links TRBV25-1 with TRBJ2-7; 8 bases line up with TRBD1. This CDR3 is built from 12 residues. CDR1 and CDR2 from the germline V gene are MGHDK and SYGVNS. With 7 bases clipped from V and 6 bases from J, the junction kept 5 bases outside the gene matches.

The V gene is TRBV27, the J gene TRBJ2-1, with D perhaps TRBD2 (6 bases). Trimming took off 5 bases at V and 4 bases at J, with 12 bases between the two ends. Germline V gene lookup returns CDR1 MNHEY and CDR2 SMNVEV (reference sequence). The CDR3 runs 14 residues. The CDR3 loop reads CASSTPGRYNEQFF. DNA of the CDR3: TGTGCCAGCAGTACCCCAGGGAGGTACAATGAGCAGTTCTTC.

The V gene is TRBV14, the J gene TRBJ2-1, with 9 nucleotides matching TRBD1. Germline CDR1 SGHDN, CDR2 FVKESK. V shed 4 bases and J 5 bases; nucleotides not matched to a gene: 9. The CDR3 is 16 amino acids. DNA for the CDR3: TGTGCCAGCAGCCGCAGTCCCGGGACAGGGAACAATGAGCAGTTCTTC. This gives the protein CASSRSPGTGNNEQFF.

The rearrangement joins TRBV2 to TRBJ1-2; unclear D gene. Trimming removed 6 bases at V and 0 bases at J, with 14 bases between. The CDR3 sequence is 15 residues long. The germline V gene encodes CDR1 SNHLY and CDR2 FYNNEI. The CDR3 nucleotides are TGTGCCAGCAGGGTCGTTAATAGCCCTAACTATGGCTACACCTTC. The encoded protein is CASRVVNSPNYGYTF.

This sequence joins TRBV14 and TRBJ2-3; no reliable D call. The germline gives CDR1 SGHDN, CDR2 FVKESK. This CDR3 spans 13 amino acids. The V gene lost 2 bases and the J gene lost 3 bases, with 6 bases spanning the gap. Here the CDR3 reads CASSQMRTDTQYF. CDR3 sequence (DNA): TGTGCCAGCAGCCAAATGAGGACAGATACGCAGTATTTT.

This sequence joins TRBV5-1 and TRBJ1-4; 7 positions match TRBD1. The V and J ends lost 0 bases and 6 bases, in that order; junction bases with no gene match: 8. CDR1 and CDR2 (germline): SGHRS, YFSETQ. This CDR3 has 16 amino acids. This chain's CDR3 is CASSLVPDREDEKLFF. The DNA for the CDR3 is TGCGCCAGCAGCTTGGTCCCTGACAGGGAGGATGAAAAACTGTTTTTT.

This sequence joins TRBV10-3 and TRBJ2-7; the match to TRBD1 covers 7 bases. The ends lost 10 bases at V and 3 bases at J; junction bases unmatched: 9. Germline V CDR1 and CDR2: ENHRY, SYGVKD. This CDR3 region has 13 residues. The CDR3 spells CATTGTVGYEQYF. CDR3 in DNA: TGTGCCACAACCGGGACAGTCGGCTACGAGCAGTACTTC.